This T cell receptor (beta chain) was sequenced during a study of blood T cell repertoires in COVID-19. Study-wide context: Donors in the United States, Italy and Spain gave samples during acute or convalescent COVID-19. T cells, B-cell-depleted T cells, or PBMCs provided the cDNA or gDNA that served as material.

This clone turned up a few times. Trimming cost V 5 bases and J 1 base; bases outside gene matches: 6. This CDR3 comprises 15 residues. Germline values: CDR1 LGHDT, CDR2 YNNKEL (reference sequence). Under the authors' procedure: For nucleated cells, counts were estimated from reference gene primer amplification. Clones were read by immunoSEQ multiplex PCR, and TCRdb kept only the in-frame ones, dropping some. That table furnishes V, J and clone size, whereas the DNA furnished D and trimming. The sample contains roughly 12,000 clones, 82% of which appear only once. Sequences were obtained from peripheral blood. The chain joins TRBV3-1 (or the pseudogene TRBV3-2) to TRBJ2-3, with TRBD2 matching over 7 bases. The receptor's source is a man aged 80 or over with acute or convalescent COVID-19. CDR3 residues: CASSSRGRGTDTQYF. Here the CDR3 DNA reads TGTGCCAGCAGCTCCCGGGGGAGGGGCACAGATACGCAGTATTTT.